The 20 T cell receptor beta chains below were found in one sample sequenced in a study of response to subunit inactivated influenza vaccine. TCRdb re-called the RT-PCR reads with MiXCR, one entry per CDR3 protein. In the table there are fewer than 800,000 distinct CDR3 sequences, approximately 14% of which are singletons. This material consisted of PBMCs from blood, taken about 12 days after vaccination. The receptors here all came from a man aged 50-59 years who received an inactivated influenza vaccine.

The chain has TRBV5-5 and TRBJ1-3; D unresolved. Trimming cost V 2 bases and J 1 base, with 13 bases left between them. Germline CDR1 and CDR2: SGHKS and YYEKEE (reference sequence). The CDR3 extends over 16 amino acids. The CDR3 sequence: CASSLAAQKSGNTIYF. CDR3 in DNA: TGTGCCAGCAGCTTAGCCGCACAAAAATCTGGAAACACCATATATTTT.

This clonotype was seen a few times. This chain links TRBV11-2 with TRBJ2-1; D ambiguous. CDR1 and CDR2 from the germline V gene are SGHAT and FQNNGV. This CDR3 is 13 amino acids long. The germline V and J ends were trimmed by 0 bases and 9 bases, with 9 bases remaining between them. CDR3 in DNA: TGTGCCAGCAGCTTAGATCTCGGCAGTGAGCAGTTCTTC. This encodes CASSLDLGSEQFF.

The rearrangement joins TRBV11-2 to TRBJ2-7; possible D gene TRBD2, 6 bases. Trimming removed 4 bases from V and 0 bases from J, with 13 bases in between. From germline, CDR1 is SGHAT and CDR2 FQNNGV. The CDR3 runs 15 residues. CDR3 protein: CASSSPRGSSYEQYF. In DNA form, the CDR3 reads TGTGCCAGCAGCTCCCCTCGGGGGAGCTCCTACGAGCAGTACTTC.

This clonotype showed up just a few times. The chain links TRBV5-1 to TRBJ1-1; D gene unclear. The length of the CDR3 is 17 residues. Trimming removed 0 bases at V and 1 base at J, with 16 bases between. Germline values: CDR1 SGHRS, CDR2 YFSETQ. CDR3 in amino acids: CASSLALRGGSNTEAFF. CDR3 in DNA: TGCGCCAGCAGCTTGGCCCTCCGGGGAGGATCGAACACTGAAGCTTTCTTT.

This clonotype was found a few times. The chain recombines TRBV6-2 or TRBV6-3 with TRBJ1-1; D is possibly TRBD1 (5 bases). The CDR3 has 15 residues. In germline, CDR1 is MNHEY, CDR2 SVGEGT. The V end lost 2 bases, the J end lost 0 bases, and 10 bases lay between the germline ends. As DNA, the CDR3 is TGTGCCAGCAGTTACCATCAGGGTTTGAACACTGAAGCTTTCTTT. Protein: CASSYHQGLNTEAFF.

This clonotype was counted between two and nine times. The chain joins TRBV15 to TRBJ2-2; weak D call: TRBD2 (6 bases). V was shortened by 0 bases and J by 5 bases, with 16 bases between the two germline ends. Germline CDR1 and CDR2: LNHNV and YYDKDF (reference sequence). This CDR3 spans 17 amino acids. The CDR3 reads CATSRDRGIVGTGELFF. The CDR3 DNA reads TGTGCCACCAGCAGAGATCGGGGGATTGTAGGGACCGGGGAGCTGTTTTTT.

In this sample, this clonotype turned up a few times. This chain uses TRBV3-1 with TRBJ1-1, with a weak D call TRBD1 (6 bases). Deletions cut 1 base from V and 5 bases from J, with 14 bases between. The CDR3 has 15 residues. Germline V gene lookup returns CDR1 LGHDT and CDR2 YNNKEL (reference sequence). For the CDR3, the DNA is TGTGCCAGCAGCCAAGTGGAAAGGGGGGGGACTGAAGCTTTCTTT. Its protein is CASSQVERGGTEAFF.

This clonotype was counted a few times. J is TRBJ2-1 and V is TRBV20-1; tentatively, D is TRBD1 (6 bases). CDR3 length equals 16 residues. Trimming removed 0 bases from V and 6 bases from J, with 18 bases in between. Germline lookup yields CDR1 DFQATT and CDR2 SNEGSKA (reference sequence). CDR3 coding DNA: TGCAGTGCTAGAGATATCCAACGACAGGACTCCAATGAGCAGTTCTTC. Amino acids: CSARDIQRQDSNEQFF.

V gene TRBV28 combines with J gene TRBJ2-5, with D possibly being TRBD1 or TRBD2 (5 bases each). Germline loops: CDR1 MDHEN, CDR2 SYDVKM. The CDR3 sequence is 16 residues long. V lost 1 base and J lost 0, with 12 bases in between. The CDR3 protein is CASSLSGPRYQETQYF. The CDR3 bases are TGTGCCAGCAGTTTATCGGGACCGAGGTACCAAGAGACCCAGTACTTC.

Ten or more counts support this clonotype. The V call is TRBV5-1, the J call TRBJ2-1, with 8 bases matching TRBD2. Germline CDR1 reads SGHRS; CDR2 reads YFSETQ. This CDR3 has 16 residues. V shed 0 bases, J shed 6 bases, and the junction held 8 bases outside the gene matches. As DNA, the CDR3 is TGCGCCAGCAGCTTGGTGGGGACTAGATCTCTCAATGAGCAGTTCTTC. Protein sequence: CASSLVGTRSLNEQFF.

This clonotype was seen more than once but under ten times. The chain uses TRBV4-2 and TRBJ1-6; perhaps TRBD1 as D (6 bases). The CDR3 contains 13 residues. Trimming removed 7 bases at V and 7 bases at J, with 11 bases between. The V gene's germline CDR1 is LGHNA and CDR2 YNFKEQ. The CDR3 protein is CASTWTENSPLHF. The CDR3 DNA is TGTGCCAGCACCTGGACAGAGAATTCACCCCTCCACTTT.

The V and J genes are TRBV7-9 and TRBJ2-3; no clear D. Germline CDR1 and CDR2: SEHNR and FQNEAQ (reference sequence). V lost 0 bases, J lost 0 bases, and 7 bases lay in between. CDR3 length: 15 amino acids. The CDR3 here is CASSLAELSTDTQYF. The CDR3 region has the DNA TGTGCCAGCAGCTTAGCAGAACTAAGCACAGATACGCAGTATTTT.

The table lists this clonotype with a few counts. V gene TRBV10-3 combines with J gene TRBJ1-4; tentative D call: TRBD1 (5 bases). V lost 4 bases and J 10 bases, leaving 13 bases between the germline ends. This CDR3 contains 13 residues. Germline V gives CDR1 ENHRY, CDR2 SYGVKD. The CDR3 nucleotides read TGTGCCATCAGTGCCGAGCGGGGGGGAAAACTGTTTTTT. Its protein is CAISAERGGKLFF.

This clonotype has a handful of counts. This chain joins TRBV11-2 and TRBJ2-5, with D maybe TRBD1 (5 bases). Germline V gene sequence: CDR1 SGHAT, CDR2 FQNNGV. This CDR3 comprises 14 residues. V gave up 4 bases and J gave up 2 bases, with 11 bases separating them. For the CDR3, the DNA is TGTGCCAGCAGCTATAACAGGCCACAAGAGACCCAGTACTTC. It yields the protein CASSYNRPQETQYF.

V is TRBV28 and J is TRBJ2-1; D is undetermined. Germline CDR1 and CDR2: MDHEN and SYDVKM. The CDR3 runs to 18 residues. V shed 6 bases and J shed 3 bases, with 24 bases lying between them. The CDR3: CASSTPWSTQTHYNEQFF. CDR3 coding DNA: TGTGCCAGCAGCACACCGTGGTCGACACAAACACACTACAATGAGCAGTTCTTC.

The V and J genes are TRBV18 and TRBJ2-7; possibly TRBD1 or TRBD2 for D (6 bases each). V shed 8 bases and J shed 0 bases, with 14 bases lying between them. Germline V gives CDR1 KGHSH, CDR2 LQKENI. CDR3 size: 14 residues. CDR3 amino acids: CASVGGPYSYEQYF. The CDR3 nucleotides read TGTGCCAGCGTCGGGGGCCCCTACTCCTACGAGCAGTACTTC.

J is TRBJ2-5 and V is TRBV30, with a weak D call TRBD1 (6 bases). The germline CDR1 and CDR2 sequences are GTSNPN and SVGIG (reference sequence). CDR3 size: 15 residues. V was cut by 1 base and J by 5 bases, with 17 bases left in between. This chain's CDR3 is CAWSDPRRGSETQYF. CDR3 DNA: TGTGCCTGGAGTGACCCCCGTAGGGGGTCGGAGACCCAGTACTTC.

The V call is TRBV9, the J call TRBJ2-3; TRBD2 agrees at 8 bases. Germline CDR1 and CDR2: SGDLS and YYNGEE. The CDR3 totals 13 residues. V trimming: 7 bases; J trimming: 6 bases; junction bases outside the gene matches: 7. CDR3 amino acids: CASGGGPGDTQYF. Here the CDR3 DNA reads TGTGCCAGCGGCGGGGGGCCAGGGGATACGCAGTATTTT. Combining the CDR3 with reference TRBV9 and TRBJ2-3 gives the whole variable domain DSGVTQTPKHLITATGQRVTLRCSPRSGDLSVYWYQQSLDQGLQFLIQYYNGEERAKGNILERFSAQQFPDLHSELNLSSLELGDSALYFCASGGGPGDTQYFGPGTRLTVL.

The sample holds a few counts of this clonotype. The V gene is TRBV20-1, the J gene TRBJ2-1; no reliable D call. From germline, CDR1 is DFQATT and CDR2 SNEGSKA (reference sequence). V was shortened by 1 base and J by 6 bases, with 10 bases between the two germline ends. The CDR3 length is 13 residues. Written as DNA, the CDR3 is TGCAGTGCTAGAGCTACAGTCGGCAATGAGCAGTTCTTC. This codes for CSARATVGNEQFF.

The V call is TRBV7-8, the J call TRBJ2-7; the D is unclear. Germline assignment: CDR1 SGHVS and CDR2 FQNEAQ. This CDR3 comprises 15 residues. V lost 3 bases and J 5 bases, leaving 17 bases between the germline ends. The DNA of the CDR3 is TGTGCCAGCAGCTTCCCGGGCCGGGCCCCCCACGAGCAGTACTTC. Protein product: CASSFPGRAPHEQYF.